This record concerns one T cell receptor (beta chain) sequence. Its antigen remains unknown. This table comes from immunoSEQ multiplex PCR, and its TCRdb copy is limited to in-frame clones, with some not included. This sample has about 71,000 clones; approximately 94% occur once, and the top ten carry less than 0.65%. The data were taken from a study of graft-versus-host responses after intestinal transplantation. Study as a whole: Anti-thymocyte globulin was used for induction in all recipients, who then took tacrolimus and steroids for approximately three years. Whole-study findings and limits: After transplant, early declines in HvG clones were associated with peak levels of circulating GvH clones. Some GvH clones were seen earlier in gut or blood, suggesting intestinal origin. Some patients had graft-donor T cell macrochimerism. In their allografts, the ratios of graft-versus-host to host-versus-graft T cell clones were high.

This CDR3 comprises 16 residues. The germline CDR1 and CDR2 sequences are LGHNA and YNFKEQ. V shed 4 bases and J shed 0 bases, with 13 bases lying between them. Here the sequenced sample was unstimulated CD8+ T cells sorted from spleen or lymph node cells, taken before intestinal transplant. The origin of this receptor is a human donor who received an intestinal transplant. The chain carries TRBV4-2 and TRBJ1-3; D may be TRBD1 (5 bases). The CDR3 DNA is TGTGCCAGCAGCCTGGCAGGGCTGGGCTCTGGAAACACCATATATTTT. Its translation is CASSLAGLGSGNTIYF.